A selection of T cell receptor beta chains follows, all from one sample in a study of cytomegalovirus exposure and HLA in healthy donors. Data came from immunoSEQ multiplex PCR; TCRdb stores just in-frame clones and leaves some out. The sample lists fewer than 200,000 clones, approximately 80% seen once, with about 1.3% in the top ten. What was sequenced was PBMCs. The receptors here all came from a girl aged 2-10 years in good health and CMV-seropositive. The CDR3 runs from the conserved cysteine through the conserved F or W. D genes are given only for firm matches. Not all rows give a size; the values are once, few, many and, for expanded clones, a class.

D gene: .
J gene: TRBJ1-5
V gene: TRBV21-1
clone size: .
CDR3 protein: CASSSRGWQGHLWGNQPQHF
CDR3 DNA: TGTGCCAGCAGTTCACGCGGTTGGCAGGGCCACCTTTGGGGCAATCAGCCCCAGCATTTT

D gene: TRBD2
J gene: TRBJ2-1
V gene: TRBV5-1
clone size: .
CDR3 protein: CASLGLAEDNEQFF
CDR3 DNA: TGCGCCAGCCTGGGACTAGCGGAAGACAATGAGCAGTTCTTC

D gene: TRBD1
J gene: TRBJ2-7
V gene: TRBV28
clone size: .
CDR3 protein: CASSSLDRAAYEQYF
CDR3 DNA: TGTGCCAGCAGCTCCCTCGACAGGGCCGCCTACGAGCAGTACTTC

D gene: .
J gene: TRBJ2-2
V gene: TRBV5-4
clone size: .
CDR3 protein: CAMLTGSINTGELFF
CDR3 DNA: TGTGCCATGCTCACAGGGAGCATCAACACCGGGGAGCTGTTTTTT

D gene: TRBD1
J gene: TRBJ1-5
V gene: TRBV2
clone size: .
CDR3 protein: CASTRQGPPQHF
CDR3 DNA: TGTGCCAGCACACGACAGGGGCCGCCCCAGCATTTT

D gene: .
J gene: TRBJ1-1
V gene: TRBV7-8
clone size: .
CDR3 protein: CASSLQGRNTEAFF
CDR3 DNA: TGTGCCAGCAGCTTACAGGGGAGGAACACTGAAGCTTTCTTT

D gene: TRBD2
J gene: TRBJ2-1
V gene: TRBV6-1
clone size: .
CDR3 protein: CASSVGTSGNNEQFF
CDR3 DNA: TGTGCCAGCAGTGTTGGGACTAGCGGAAACAATGAGCAGTTCTTC

D gene: .
J gene: TRBJ1-1
V gene: TRBV19
clone size: .
CDR3 protein: CASSITGGEAFF
CDR3 DNA: TGTGCCAGTAGTATAACGGGGGGTGAAGCTTTCTTT

D gene: .
J gene: TRBJ2-1
V gene: TRBV19
clone size: .
CDR3 protein: CASSIFWAEYNEQFF
CDR3 DNA: TGTGCCAGTAGTATTTTCTGGGCAGAATACAATGAGCAGTTCTTC

D gene: .
J gene: TRBJ2-7
V gene: TRBV15
clone size: .
CDR3 protein: CATSRDSRGTYEQYF
CDR3 DNA: TGTGCCACCAGCAGAGATTCGCGGGGAACCTACGAGCAGTACTTC

D gene: TRBD1
J gene: TRBJ2-1
V gene: TRBV6-1
clone size: once
CDR3 protein: CASIPDRAYNEQFF
CDR3 DNA: TGTGCCAGCATTCCGGACAGGGCCTACAATGAGCAGTTCTTC

D gene: .
J gene: TRBJ2-2
V gene: TRBV6-1
clone size: once
CDR3 protein: CASRGRQVNTGELFF
CDR3 DNA: TGTGCCAGCAGAGGCCGACAGGTTAACACCGGGGAGCTGTTTTTT

D gene: TRBD1
J gene: TRBJ1-2
V gene: TRBV4-1
clone size: .
CDR3 protein: CASSPYRDRAIYGYTF
CDR3 DNA: TGCGCCAGCAGCCCTTATAGGGACAGGGCCATCTATGGCTACACCTTC

D gene: .
J gene: TRBJ1-5
V gene: TRBV5-1
clone size: .
CDR3 protein: CASSLGTGNQPQHF
CDR3 DNA: TGCGCCAGCAGCTTGGGGACAGGCAATCAGCCCCAGCATTTT

D gene: TRBD1
J gene: TRBJ2-6
V gene: TRBV6-5
clone size: .
CDR3 protein: CASSPTGAGANVLTF
CDR3 DNA: TGTGCCAGCAGTCCTACAGGGGCTGGGGCCAACGTCCTGACTTTC

D gene: .
J gene: TRBJ1-1
V gene: TRBV28
clone size: once
CDR3 protein: CASSLILRGNTEAFF
CDR3 DNA: TGTGCCAGCAGTTTAATCTTGCGGGGGAACACTGAAGCTTTCTTT

D gene: .
J gene: TRBJ1-4
V gene: TRBV6-5
clone size: .
CDR3 protein: CASNPGQDNEKLFF
CDR3 DNA: TGTGCCAGCAATCCGGGACAAGATAATGAAAAACTGTTTTTT

D gene: .
J gene: TRBJ2-1
V gene: TRBV27
clone size: .
CDR3 protein: CASSFAHQGLSSYNEQFF
CDR3 DNA: TGTGCCAGCAGTTTTGCCCATCAGGGGTTGAGCTCCTACAATGAGCAGTTCTTC

D gene: .
J gene: TRBJ2-1
V gene: TRBV6-4
clone size: .
CDR3 protein: CASSDGGEQFF
CDR3 DNA: TGTGCCAGCAGTGATGGGGGCGAGCAGTTCTTC

D gene: .
J gene: TRBJ2-3
V gene: TRBV5-1
clone size: .
CDR3 protein: CASSADSKSTDTQYF
CDR3 DNA: TGCGCCAGCAGCGCGGACAGTAAGAGCACAGATACGCAGTATTTT

D gene: .
J gene: TRBJ2-1
V gene: TRBV25-1
clone size: .
CDR3 protein: CASSRPGSYNEQFF
CDR3 DNA: TGTGCCAGCAGTCGGCCAGGGTCCTACAATGAGCAGTTCTTC

D gene: .
J gene: TRBJ2-3
V gene: TRBV28
clone size: .
CDR3 protein: CAGGAGLDTQYF
CDR3 DNA: TGTGCCGGGGGCGCAGGCTTGGATACGCAGTATTTT

D gene: .
J gene: TRBJ1-1
V gene: TRBV5-1
clone size: .
CDR3 protein: CASSSTADRTEAFF
CDR3 DNA: TGCGCCAGCAGCTCAACGGCGGATAGAACTGAAGCTTTCTTT

D gene: .
J gene: TRBJ1-2
V gene: TRBV10-3
clone size: .
CDR3 protein: CAISRDFDGYTF
CDR3 DNA: TGTGCCATCAGTCGGGACTTCGATGGCTACACCTTC

D gene: TRBD2
J gene: TRBJ2-3
V gene: TRBV5-1
clone size: .
CDR3 protein: CASSLVGASGPSGAQYF
CDR3 DNA: TGCGCCAGCAGCTTGGTCGGGGCTAGCGGGCCTTCGGGTGCGCAGTATTTT

D gene: TRBD1
J gene: TRBJ1-6
V gene: TRBV4-1
clone size: .
CDR3 protein: CASSQLIQTGTFHF
CDR3 DNA: TGCGCCAGCAGCCAGTTAATCCAGACAGGGACTTTCCACTTT

D gene: TRBD1
J gene: TRBJ2-3
V gene: TRBV2
clone size: .
CDR3 protein: CASSERDRTDTQYF
CDR3 DNA: TGTGCCAGCAGTGAGAGGGACAGAACAGATACGCAGTATTTT

D gene: TRBD2
J gene: TRBJ2-5
V gene: TRBV5-1
clone size: .
CDR3 protein: CASLSGGAQETQYF
CDR3 DNA: TGCGCCAGTCTTAGCGGGGGGGCTCAAGAGACCCAGTACTTC

D gene: .
J gene: TRBJ1-1
V gene: TRBV7-8
clone size: few
CDR3 protein: CASSSTSLMNTEAFF
CDR3 DNA: TGTGCCAGCAGCTCGACTAGCCTCATGAACACTGAAGCTTTCTTT

D gene: TRBD2
J gene: TRBJ2-5
V gene: TRBV4-1
clone size: .
CDR3 protein: CASSQGGGLQETQYF
CDR3 DNA: TGCGCCAGCAGCCAAGGCGGGGGTCTCCAAGAGACCCAGTACTTC

D gene: TRBD2
J gene: TRBJ2-1
V gene: TRBV9
clone size: .
CDR3 protein: CASSALAGAGQFF
CDR3 DNA: TGTGCCAGCAGCGCCTTAGCGGGAGCGGGGCAGTTCTTC